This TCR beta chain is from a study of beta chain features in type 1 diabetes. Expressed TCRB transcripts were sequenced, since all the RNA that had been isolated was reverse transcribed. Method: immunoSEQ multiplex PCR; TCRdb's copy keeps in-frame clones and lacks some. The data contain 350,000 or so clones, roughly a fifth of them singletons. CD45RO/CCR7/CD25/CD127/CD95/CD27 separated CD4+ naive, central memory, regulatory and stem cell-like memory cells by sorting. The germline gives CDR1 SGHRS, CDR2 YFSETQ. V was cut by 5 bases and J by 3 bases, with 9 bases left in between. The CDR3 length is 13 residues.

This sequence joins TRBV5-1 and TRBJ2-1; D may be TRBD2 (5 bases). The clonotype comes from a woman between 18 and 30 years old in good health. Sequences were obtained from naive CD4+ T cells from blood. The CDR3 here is CASSASGYNEQFF. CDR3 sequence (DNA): TGCGCCAGCAGTGCAAGCGGCTACAATGAGCAGTTCTTC.